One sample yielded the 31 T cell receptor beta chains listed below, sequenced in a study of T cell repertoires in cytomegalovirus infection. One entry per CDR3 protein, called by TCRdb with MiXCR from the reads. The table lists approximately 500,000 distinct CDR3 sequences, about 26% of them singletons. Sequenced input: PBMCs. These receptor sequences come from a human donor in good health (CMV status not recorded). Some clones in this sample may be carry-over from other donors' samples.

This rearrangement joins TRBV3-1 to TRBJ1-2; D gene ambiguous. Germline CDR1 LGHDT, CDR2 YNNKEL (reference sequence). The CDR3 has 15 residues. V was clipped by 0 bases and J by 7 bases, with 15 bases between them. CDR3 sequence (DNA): TGTGCCAGCAGCCAAGATCTCGTAGAACTCGGTGGCTACACCTTC. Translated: CASSQDLVELGGYTF.

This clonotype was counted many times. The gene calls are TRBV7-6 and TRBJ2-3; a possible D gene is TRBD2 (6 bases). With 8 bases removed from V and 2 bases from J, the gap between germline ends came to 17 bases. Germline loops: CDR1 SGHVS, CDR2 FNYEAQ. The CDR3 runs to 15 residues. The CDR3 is CASGPAGRYTDTQYF. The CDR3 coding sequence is TGTGCCAGCGGACCCGCGGGACGTTACACAGATACGCAGTATTTT. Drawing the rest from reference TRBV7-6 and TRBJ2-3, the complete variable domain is GAGVSQSPRYKVTKRGQDVALRCDPISGHVSLYWYRQALGQGPEFLTYFNYEAQQDKSGLPNDRFSAERPEGSISTLTIQRTEQRDSAMYRCASGPAGRYTDTQYFGPGTRLTVL.

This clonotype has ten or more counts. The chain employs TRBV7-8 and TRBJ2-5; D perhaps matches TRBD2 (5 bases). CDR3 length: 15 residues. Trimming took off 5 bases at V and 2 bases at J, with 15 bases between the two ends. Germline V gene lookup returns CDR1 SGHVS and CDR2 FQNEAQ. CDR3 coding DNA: TGTGCCAGCAGCCGAGGCGCGGGCGGGCAAGAGACCCAGTACTTC. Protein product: CASSRGAGGQETQYF.

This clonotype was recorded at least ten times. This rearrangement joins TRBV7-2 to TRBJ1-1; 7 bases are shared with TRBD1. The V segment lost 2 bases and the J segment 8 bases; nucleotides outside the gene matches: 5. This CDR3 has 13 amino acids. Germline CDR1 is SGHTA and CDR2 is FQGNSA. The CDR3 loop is CASSLYGTAEAFF. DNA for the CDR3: TGTGCCAGCAGCTTATACGGGACAGCCGAAGCTTTCTTT. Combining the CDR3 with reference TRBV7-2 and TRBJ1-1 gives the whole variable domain GAGVSQSPSNKVTEKGKDVELRCDPISGHTALYWYRQSLGQGLEFLIYFQGNSAPDKSGLPSDRFSAERTGGSVSTLTIQRTQQEDSAVYLCASSLYGTAEAFFGQGTRLTVV.

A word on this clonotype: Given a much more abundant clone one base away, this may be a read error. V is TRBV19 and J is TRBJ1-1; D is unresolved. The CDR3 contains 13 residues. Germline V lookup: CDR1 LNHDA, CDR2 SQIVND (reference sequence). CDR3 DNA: TGTACCACCGGTAGGAGGGTGGACACTGAAGCTTTCTTT. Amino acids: CTTGRRVDTEAFF.

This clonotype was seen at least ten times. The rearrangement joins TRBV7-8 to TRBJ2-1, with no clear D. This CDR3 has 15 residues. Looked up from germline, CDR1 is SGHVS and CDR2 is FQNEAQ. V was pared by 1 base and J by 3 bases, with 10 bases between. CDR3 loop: CASSLERLLYNEQFF. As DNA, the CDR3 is TGTGCCAGCAGCTTAGAACGATTACTCTACAATGAGCAGTTCTTC. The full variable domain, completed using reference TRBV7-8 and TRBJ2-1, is GAGVSQSPRYKVAKRGQDVALRCDPISGHVSLFWYQQALGQGPEFLTYFQNEAQLDKSGLPSDRFFAERPEGSVSTLKIQRTQQEDSAVYLCASSLERLLYNEQFFGPGTRLTVL.

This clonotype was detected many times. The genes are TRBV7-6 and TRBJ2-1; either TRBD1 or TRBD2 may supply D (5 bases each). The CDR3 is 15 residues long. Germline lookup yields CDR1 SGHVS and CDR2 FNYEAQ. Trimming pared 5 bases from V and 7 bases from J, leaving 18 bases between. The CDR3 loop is CASSRKNARENEQFF. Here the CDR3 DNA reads TGTGCCAGCAGCCGCAAGAACGCCAGGGAGAATGAGCAGTTCTTC.

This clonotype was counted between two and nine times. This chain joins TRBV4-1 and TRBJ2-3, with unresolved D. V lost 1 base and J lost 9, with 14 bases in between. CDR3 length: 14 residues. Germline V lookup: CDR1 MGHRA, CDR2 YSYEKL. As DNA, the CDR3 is TGCGCCAGCAGCCAAGCGGGTCTGGAATCGACGCAGTATTTT. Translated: CASSQAGLESTQYF.

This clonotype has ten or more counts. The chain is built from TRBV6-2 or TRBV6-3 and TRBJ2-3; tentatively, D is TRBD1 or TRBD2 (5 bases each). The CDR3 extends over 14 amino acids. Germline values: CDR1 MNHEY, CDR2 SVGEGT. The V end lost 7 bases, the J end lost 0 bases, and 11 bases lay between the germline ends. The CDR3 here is CASTGTESTDTQYF. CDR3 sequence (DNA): TGTGCCAGCACCGGGACGGAGAGCACAGATACGCAGTATTTT.

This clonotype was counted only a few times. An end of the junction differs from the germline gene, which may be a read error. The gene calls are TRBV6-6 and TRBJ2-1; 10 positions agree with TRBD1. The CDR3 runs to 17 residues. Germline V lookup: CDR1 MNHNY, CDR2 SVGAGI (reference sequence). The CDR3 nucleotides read TGTGCCAGCACTTACGCCCTCCGGGACAGGGGCTACAATGAGCAGTTCTTC. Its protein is CASTYALRDRGYNEQFF.

DNA of the CDR3: TGTGCCAGCACCTCTACTAGCGGCCGCGCAGATACGCAGTATTTT. This gives the protein CASTSTSGRADTQYF. The chain is built from TRBV12-3 or TRBV12-4 and TRBJ2-3; 8 bases align to TRBD2. This CDR3 has 15 amino acids. V was clipped by 7 bases and J by 4 bases; unmatched bases: 10.

DNA for the CDR3: TGCGCCAGCAGTCGCCTCCGGGACAGGACAGACTCTGGGGCCAACGTCCTGACTTTC. Translated, it gives CASSRLRDRTDSGANVLTF. This sequence joins TRBV23-1 and TRBJ2-6; 8 bases match TRBD1. Being an ORF, TRBV23-1 has a function that is uncertain. The J segment lost 0 bases and the V segment lost 4 bases, leaving 11 bases of the junction unmatched. CDR3 length equals 19 residues.

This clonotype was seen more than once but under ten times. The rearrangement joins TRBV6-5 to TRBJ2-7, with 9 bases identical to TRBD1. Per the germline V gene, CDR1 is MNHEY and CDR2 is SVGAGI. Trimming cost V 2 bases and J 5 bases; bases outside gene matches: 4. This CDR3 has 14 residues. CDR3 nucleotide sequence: TGTGCCAGCAGTTACGGGACAGGGATGGACGAGCAGTACTTC. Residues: CASSYGTGMDEQYF.

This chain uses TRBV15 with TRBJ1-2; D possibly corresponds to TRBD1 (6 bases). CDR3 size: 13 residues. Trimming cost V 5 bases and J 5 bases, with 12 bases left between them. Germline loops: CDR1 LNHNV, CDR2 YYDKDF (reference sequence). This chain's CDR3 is CATSQGYRYGYTF. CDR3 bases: TGTGCCACCAGCCAGGGGTATAGGTATGGCTACACCTTC.

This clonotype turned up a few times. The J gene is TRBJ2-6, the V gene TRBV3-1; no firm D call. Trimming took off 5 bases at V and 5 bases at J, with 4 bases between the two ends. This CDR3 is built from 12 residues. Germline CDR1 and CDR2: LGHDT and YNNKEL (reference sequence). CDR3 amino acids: CASSARANVLTF. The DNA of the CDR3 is TGTGCCAGCAGCGCCAGGGCCAACGTCCTGACTTTC.

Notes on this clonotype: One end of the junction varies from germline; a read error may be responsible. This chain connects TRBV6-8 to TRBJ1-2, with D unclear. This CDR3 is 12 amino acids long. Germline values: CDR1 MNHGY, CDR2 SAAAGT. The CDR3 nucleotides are TGTGCCAACAGTTACTCTGGCTATGGCTACACCTTC. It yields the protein CANSYSGYGYTF.

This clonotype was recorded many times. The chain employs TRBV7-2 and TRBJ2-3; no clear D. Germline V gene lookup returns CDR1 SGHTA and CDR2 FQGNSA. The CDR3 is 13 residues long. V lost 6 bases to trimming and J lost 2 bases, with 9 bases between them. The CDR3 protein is CASRSRFTDTQYF. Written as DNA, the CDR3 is TGTGCCAGCAGGTCGAGATTCACAGATACGCAGTATTTT.

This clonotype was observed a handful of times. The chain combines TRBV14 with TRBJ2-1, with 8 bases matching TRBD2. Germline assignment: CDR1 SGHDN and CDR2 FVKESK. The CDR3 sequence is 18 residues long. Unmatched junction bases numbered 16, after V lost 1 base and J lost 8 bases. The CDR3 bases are TGTGCCAGCAGCCAAGCAGTCGAGTCTAGCGGGCGTTACGATGAGCAGTTCTTC. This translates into CASSQAVESSGRYDEQFF.

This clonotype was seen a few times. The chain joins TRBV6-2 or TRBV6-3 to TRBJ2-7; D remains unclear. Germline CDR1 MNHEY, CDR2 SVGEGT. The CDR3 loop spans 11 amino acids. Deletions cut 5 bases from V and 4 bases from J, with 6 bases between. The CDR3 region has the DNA TGTGCCAGCAGTGACGGTTACGAGCAGTACGTC. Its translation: CASSDGYEQYV.

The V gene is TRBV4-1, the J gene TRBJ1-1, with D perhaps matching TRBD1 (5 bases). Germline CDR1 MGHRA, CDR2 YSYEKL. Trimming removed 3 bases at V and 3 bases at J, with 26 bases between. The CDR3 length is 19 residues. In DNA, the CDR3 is TGCGCCAGCAGCCACCTCTCGGGGGAGTTTTCAGGTGGAGACACTGAAGCTTTCTTT. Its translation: CASSHLSGEFSGGDTEAFF.

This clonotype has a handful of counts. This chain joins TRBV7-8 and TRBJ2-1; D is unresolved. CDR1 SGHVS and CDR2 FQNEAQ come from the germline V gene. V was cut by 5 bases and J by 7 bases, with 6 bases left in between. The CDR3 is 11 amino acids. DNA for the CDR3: TGTGCCAGCAGCCAGTGGAATGAGCAGTTCTTC. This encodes CASSQWNEQFF.

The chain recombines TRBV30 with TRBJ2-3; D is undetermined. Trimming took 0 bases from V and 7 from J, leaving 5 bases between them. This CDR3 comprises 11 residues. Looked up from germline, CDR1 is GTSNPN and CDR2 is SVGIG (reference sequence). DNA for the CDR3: TGTGCCTGGAGTGTGGGAAATACGCAGTATTTT. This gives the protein CAWSVGNTQYF.

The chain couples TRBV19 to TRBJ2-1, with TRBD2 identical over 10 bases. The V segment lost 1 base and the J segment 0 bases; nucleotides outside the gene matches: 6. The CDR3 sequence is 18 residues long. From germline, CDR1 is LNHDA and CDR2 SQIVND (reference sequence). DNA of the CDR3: TGTGCCAGTAGTATAGCAATTAGCGGGGGGAGCTCCTACAATGAGCAGTTCTTC. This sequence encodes CASSIAISGGSSYNEQFF.

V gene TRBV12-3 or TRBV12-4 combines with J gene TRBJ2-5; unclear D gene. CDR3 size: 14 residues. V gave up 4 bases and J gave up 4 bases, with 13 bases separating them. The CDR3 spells CASSSPTMSETQYF. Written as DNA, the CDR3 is TGTGCCAGCAGTTCCCCGACGATGTCAGAGACCCAGTACTTC.

The CDR3 loop is CASIRAGTEPGTGELFF. DNA of the CDR3: TGTGCCAGCATCAGAGCGGGGACGGAACCAGGCACCGGGGAGCTGTTTTTT. The chain couples TRBV6-6 to TRBJ2-2; 7 nucleotides align to TRBD2. Losses at the gene ends were 7 bases for V and 4 bases for J; bases not matched to a gene: 15. This CDR3 region has 17 residues. CDR1 is MNHNY, CDR2 SVGAGI, per germline (reference sequence).

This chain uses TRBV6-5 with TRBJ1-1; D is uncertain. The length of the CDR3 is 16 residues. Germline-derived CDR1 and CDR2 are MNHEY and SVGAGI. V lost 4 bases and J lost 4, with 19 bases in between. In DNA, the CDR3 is TGTGCCAGCAGTTTGGGCCCACTTTCATCGGGCACTGAAGCTTTCTTT. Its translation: CASSLGPLSSGTEAFF.

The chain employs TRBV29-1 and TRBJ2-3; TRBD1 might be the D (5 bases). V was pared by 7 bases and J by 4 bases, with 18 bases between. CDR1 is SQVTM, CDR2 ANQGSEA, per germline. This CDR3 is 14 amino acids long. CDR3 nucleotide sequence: TGCAGCGCCCAACCGCCGTTACAGGCAGATACGCAGTATTTT. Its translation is CSAQPPLQADTQYF.

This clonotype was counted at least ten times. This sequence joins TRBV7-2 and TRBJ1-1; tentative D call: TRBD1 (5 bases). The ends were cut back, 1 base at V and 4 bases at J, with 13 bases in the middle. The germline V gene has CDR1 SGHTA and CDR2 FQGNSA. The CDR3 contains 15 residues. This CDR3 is CASSLVPGLTTEAFF. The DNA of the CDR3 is TGTGCCAGCAGCTTAGTGCCAGGGCTGACCACTGAAGCTTTCTTT.

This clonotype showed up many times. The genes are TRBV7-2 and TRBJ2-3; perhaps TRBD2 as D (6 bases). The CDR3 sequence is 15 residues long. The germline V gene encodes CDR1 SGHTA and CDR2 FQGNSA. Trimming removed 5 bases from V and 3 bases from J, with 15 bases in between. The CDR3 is CASSLRGAGTDTQYF. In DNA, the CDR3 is TGTGCCAGCAGCCTCCGGGGAGCGGGTACAGATACGCAGTATTTT.

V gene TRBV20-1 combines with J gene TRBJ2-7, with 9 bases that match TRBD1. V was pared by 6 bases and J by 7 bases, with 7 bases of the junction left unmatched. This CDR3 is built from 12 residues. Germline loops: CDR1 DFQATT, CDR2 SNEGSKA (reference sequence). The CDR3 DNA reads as TGCAGTGCCGGCCGGGACAGGGATGAGCAGTACTTC. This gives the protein CSAGRDRDEQYF.

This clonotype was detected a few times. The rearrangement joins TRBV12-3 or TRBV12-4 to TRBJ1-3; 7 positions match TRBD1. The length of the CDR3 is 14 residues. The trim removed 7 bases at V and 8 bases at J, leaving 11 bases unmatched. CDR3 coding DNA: TGTGCCAGCAACAGCCGGAGGGGGCGAGACACCATATATTTT. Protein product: CASNSRRGRDTIYF.